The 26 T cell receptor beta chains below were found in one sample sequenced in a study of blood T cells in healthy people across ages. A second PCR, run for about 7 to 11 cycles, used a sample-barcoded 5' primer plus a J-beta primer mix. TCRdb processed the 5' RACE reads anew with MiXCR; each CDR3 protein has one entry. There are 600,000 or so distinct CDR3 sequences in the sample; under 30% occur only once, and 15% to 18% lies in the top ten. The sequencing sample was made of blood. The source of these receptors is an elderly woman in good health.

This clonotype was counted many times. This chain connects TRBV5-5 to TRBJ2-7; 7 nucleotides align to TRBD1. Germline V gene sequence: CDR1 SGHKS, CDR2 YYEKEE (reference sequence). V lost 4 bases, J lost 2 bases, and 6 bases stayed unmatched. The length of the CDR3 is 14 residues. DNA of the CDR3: TGTGCCAGCAGCCGTTGGGACAGTCCCTACGAGCAGTACTTC. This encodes CASSRWDSPYEQYF.

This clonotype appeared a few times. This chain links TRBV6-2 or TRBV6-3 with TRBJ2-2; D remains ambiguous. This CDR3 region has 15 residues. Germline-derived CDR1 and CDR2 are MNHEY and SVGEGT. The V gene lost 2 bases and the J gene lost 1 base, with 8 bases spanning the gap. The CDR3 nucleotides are TGTGCCAGCAGTTACCTGGAACAGAACACCGGGGAGCTGTTTTTT. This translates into CASSYLEQNTGELFF.

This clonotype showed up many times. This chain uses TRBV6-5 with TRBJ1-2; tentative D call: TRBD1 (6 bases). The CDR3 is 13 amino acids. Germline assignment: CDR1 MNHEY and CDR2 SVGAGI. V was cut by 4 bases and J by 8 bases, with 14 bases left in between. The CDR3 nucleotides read TGTGCCAGCAGTTCAACAGGGAGTCGCGGCTACACCTTC. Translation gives CASSSTGSRGYTF.

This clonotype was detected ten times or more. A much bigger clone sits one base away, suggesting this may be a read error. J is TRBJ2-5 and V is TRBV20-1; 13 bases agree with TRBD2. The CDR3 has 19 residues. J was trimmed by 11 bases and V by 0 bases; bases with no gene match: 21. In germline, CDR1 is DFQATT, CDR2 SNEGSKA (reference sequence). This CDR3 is CSARDVALAGGLSEDEQYF. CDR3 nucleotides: TGCAGTGCTAGAGATGTGGCACTAGCGGGGGGGCTGTCAGAGGATGAGCAGTACTTC.

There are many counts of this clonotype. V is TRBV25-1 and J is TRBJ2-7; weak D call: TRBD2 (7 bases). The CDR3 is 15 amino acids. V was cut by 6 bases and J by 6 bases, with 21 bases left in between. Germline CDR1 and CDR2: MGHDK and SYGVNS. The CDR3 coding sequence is TGTGCCAGCAGCCGATCGACGGGGGGCGGGGGCGAGCAGTACTTC. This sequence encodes CASSRSTGGGGEQYF.

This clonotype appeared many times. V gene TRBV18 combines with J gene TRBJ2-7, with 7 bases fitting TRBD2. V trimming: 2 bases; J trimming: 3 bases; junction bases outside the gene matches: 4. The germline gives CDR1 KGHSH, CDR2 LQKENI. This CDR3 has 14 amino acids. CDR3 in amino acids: CASSPGGGFYEQYF. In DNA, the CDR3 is TGTGCCAGCTCACCAGGGGGGGGTTTCTACGAGCAGTACTTC.

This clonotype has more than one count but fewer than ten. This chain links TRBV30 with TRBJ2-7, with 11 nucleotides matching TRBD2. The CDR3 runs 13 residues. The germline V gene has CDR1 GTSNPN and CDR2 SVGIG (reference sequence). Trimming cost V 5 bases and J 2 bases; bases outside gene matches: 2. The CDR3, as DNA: TGTGCCTGGGGTAGCGGGGGGGCCTACGAGCAGTACTTC. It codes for CAWGSGGAYEQYF.

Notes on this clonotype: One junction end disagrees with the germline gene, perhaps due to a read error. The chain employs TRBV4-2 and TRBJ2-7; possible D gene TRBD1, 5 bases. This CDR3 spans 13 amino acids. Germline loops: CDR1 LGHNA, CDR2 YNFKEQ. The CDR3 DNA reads TGTGCCAGTAGCCAACAAGACAGCTACGAGCAGTACTTC. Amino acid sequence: CASSQQDSYEQYF.

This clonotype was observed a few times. The CDR3 loop is CSAGVYGEQFF. The CDR3 bases are TGCAGTGCAGGGGTATACGGTGAGCAGTTCTTC. This rearrangement joins TRBV20-1 to TRBJ2-1; the D gene is possibly TRBD1 (5 bases). This CDR3 has 11 residues. CDR1 and CDR2 (germline): DFQATT, SNEGSKA (reference sequence). Trimming removed 6 bases at V and 9 bases at J, with 12 bases between.

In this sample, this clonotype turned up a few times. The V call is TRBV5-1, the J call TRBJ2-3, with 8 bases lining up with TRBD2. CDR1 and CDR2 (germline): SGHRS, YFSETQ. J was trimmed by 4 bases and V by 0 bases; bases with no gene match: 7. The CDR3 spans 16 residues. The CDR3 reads CASSLVPGGGSDTQYF. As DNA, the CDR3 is TGCGCCAGCAGCTTGGTTCCGGGGGGGGGCTCAGATACGCAGTATTTT.

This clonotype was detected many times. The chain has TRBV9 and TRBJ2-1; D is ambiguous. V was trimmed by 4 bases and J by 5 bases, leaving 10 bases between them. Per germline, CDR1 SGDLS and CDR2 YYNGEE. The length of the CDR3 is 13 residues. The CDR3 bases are TGTGCCAGCAGCTGGACCCGAGACAATGAGCAGTTCTTC. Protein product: CASSWTRDNEQFF.

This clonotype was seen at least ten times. This CDR3 is CSARPSGGFQETQYF. The DNA of the CDR3 is TGCAGTGCTAGACCGAGCGGGGGGTTCCAAGAGACCCAGTACTTC. J is TRBJ2-5 and V is TRBV20-1; 9 bases line up with TRBD2. V lost 2 bases to trimming and J lost 1 base; unmatched junction nucleotides: 5. CDR3 size: 15 residues. Germline V CDR1 and CDR2: DFQATT, SNEGSKA (reference sequence).

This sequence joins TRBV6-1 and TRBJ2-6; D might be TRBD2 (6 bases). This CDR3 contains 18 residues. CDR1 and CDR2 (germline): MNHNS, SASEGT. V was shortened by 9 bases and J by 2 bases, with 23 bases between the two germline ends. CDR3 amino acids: CASARRGFGSAGANVLTF. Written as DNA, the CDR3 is TGTGCCAGTGCCCGGAGGGGATTTGGGTCCGCTGGGGCCAACGTCCTGACTTTC.

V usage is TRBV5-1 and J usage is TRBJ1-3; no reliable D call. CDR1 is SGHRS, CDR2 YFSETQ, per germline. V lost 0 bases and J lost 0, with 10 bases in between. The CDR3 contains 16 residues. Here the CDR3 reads CASSLELSFSGNTIYF. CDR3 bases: TGCGCCAGCAGCTTGGAGCTCTCGTTCTCTGGAAACACCATATATTTT.

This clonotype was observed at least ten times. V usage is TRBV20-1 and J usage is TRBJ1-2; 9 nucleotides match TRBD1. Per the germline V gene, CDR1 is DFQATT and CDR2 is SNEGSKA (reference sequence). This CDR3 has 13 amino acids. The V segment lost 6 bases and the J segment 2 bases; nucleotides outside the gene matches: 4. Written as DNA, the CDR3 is TGCAGTGCGGACGGACAGGGGAACTATGGCTACACCTTC. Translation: CSADGQGNYGYTF.

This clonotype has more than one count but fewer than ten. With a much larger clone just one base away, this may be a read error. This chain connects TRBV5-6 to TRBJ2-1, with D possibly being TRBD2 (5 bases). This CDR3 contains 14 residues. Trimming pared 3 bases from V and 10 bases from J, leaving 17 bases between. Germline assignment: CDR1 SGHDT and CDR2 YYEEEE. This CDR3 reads CASSWVSLAGEQFF. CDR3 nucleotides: TGTGCCAGCAGCTGGGTTAGCCTAGCTGGAGAGCAGTTCTTC.

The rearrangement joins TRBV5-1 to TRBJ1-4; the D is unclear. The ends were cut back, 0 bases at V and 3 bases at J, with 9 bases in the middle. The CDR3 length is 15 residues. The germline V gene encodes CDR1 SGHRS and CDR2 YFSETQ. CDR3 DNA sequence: TGCGCCAGCAGCTTGGTACTGGGCTCTAATGAAAAACTGTTTTTT. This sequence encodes CASSLVLGSNEKLFF. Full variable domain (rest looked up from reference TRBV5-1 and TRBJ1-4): KAGVTQTPRYLIKTRGQQVTLSCSPISGHRSVSWYQQTPGQGLQFLFEYFSETQRNKGNFPGRFSGRQFSNSRSEMNVSTLELGDSALYLCASSLVLGSNEKLFFGSGTQLSVL.

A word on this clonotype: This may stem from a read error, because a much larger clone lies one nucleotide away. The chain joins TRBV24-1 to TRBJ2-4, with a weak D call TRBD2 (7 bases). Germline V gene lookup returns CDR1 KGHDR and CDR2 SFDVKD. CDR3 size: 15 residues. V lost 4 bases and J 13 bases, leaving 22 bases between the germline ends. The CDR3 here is CATSDSGRGDNEQYF. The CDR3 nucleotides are TGTGCCACCAGTGACTCGGGGAGGGGGGACAATGAGCAGTACTTC.

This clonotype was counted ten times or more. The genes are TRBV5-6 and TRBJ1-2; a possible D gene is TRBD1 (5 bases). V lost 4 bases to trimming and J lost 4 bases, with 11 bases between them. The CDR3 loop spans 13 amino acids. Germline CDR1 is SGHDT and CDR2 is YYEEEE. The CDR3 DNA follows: TGTGCCAGCAGCCCGGGACCGATCTATGGCTACACCTTC. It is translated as CASSPGPIYGYTF.

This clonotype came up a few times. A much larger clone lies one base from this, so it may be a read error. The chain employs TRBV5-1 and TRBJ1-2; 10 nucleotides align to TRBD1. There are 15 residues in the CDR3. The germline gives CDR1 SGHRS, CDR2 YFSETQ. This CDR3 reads CTSSGTGQGNYGYTF. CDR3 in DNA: TGCACCAGCAGCGGAACGGGACAGGGGAACTATGGCTACACCTTC.

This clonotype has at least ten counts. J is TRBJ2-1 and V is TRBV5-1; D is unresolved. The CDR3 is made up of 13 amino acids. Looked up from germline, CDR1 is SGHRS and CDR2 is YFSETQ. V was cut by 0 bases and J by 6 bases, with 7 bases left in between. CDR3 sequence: CASSLVEVNEQFF. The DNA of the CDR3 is TGCGCCAGCAGCTTGGTAGAGGTCAATGAGCAGTTCTTC.

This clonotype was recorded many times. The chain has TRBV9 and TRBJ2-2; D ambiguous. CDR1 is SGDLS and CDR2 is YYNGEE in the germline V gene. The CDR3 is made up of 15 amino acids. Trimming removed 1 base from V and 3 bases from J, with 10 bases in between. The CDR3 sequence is CASSVSGFDTGELFF. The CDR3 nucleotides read TGTGCCAGCAGCGTAAGTGGATTCGACACCGGGGAGCTGTTTTTT.

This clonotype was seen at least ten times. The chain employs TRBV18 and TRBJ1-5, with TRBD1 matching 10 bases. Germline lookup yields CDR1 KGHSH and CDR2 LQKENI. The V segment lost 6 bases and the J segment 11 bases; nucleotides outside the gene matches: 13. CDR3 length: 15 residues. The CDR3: CASSPTGGGGPAQHF. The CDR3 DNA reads TGTGCCAGCTCGCCGACAGGGGGCGGGGGACCGGCCCAGCATTTT.

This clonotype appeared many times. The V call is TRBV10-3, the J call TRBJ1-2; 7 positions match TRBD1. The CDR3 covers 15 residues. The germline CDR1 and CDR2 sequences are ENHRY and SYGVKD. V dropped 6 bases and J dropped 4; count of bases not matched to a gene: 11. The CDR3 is CAISRTGETPYGYTF. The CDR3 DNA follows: TGTGCCATCAGCCGGACAGGAGAGACCCCCTATGGCTACACCTTC.

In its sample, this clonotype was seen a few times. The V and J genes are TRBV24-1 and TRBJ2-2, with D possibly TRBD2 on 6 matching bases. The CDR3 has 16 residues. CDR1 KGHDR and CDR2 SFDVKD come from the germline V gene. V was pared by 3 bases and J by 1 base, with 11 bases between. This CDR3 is CATSDVGLQNTGELFF. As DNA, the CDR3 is TGTGCCACCAGTGATGTGGGACTTCAGAACACCGGGGAGCTGTTTTTT.

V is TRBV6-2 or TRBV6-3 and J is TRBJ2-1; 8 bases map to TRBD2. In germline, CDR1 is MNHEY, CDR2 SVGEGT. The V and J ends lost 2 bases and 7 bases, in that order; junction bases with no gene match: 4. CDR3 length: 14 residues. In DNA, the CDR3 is TGTGCCAGCAGTTACCCGGGGGGGCGAAATGAGCAGTTCTTC. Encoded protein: CASSYPGGRNEQFF.